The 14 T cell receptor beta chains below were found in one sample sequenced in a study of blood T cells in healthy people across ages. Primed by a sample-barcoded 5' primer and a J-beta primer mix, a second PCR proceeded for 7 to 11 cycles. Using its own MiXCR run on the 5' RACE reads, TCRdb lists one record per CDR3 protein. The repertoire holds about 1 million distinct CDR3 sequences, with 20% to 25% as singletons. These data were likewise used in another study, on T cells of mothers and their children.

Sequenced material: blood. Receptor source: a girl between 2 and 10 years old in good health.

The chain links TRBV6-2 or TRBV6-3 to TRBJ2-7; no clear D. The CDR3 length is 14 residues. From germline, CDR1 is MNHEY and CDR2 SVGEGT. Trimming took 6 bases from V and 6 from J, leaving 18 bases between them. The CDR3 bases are TGTGCCAGCAGAACACCAGGTCCAGAGTCCGAGCAGTACTTC. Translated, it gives CASRTPGPESEQYF.

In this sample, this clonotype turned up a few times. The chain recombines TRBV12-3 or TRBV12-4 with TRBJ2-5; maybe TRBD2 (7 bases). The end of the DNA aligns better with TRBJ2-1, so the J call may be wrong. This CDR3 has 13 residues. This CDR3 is CASSFALGGQQFF. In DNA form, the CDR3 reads TGTGCCAGCAGTTTTGCTCTGGGGGGGCAGCAGTTCTTC.

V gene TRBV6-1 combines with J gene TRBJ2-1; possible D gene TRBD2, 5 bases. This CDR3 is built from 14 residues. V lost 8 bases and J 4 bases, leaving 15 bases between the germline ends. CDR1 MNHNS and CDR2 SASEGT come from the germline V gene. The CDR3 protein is CASGLSRGYNEQFF. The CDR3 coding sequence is TGTGCCAGCGGGCTTTCCCGGGGTTACAATGAGCAGTTCTTC.

The CDR3 here is CASSWGLAGLRETQYF. In DNA form, the CDR3 reads TGTGCCAGCAGCTGGGGACTAGCGGGCTTACGGGAGACCCAGTACTTC. The genes are TRBV7-2 and TRBJ2-5, with TRBD2 matching 12 bases. This CDR3 has 16 residues. Germline V gene sequence: CDR1 SGHTA, CDR2 FQGNSA. V was clipped by 4 bases and J by 5 bases; unmatched bases: 8.

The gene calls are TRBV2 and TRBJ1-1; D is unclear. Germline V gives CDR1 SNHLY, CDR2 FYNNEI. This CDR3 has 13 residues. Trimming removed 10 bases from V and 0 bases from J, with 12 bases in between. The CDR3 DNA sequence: TGTGCCACCCTAGTTCGGTTGAACACTGAAGCTTTCTTT. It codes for CATLVRLNTEAFF. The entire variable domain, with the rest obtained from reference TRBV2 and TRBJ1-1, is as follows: EPEVTQTPSHQVTQMGQEVILRCVPISNHLYFYWYRQILGQKVEFLVSFYNNEISEKSEIFDDQFSVERPDGSNFTLKIRSTKLEDSAMYFCATLVRLNTEAFFGQGTRLTVV.

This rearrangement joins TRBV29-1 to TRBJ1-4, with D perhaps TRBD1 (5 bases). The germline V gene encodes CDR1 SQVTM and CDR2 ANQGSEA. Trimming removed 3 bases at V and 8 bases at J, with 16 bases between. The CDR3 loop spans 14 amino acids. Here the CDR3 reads CSVEPRDREEKLFF. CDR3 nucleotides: TGCAGCGTTGAGCCCAGGGACCGGGAGGAAAAACTGTTTTTT.

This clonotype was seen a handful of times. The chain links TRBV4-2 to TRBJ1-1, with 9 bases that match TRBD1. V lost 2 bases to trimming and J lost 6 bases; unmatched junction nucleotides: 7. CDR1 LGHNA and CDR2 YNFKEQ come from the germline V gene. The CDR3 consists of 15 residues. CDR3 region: CASSQPGTGMAEAFF. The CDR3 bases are TGTGCCAGCAGCCAACCCGGGACAGGGATGGCTGAAGCTTTCTTT.

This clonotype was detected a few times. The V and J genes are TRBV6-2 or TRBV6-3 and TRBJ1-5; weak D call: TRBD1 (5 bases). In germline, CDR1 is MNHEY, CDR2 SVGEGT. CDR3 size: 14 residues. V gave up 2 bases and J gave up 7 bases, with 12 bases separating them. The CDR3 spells CASSYEGEQQPQHF. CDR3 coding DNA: TGTGCCAGCAGTTACGAAGGGGAGCAACAGCCCCAGCATTTT.

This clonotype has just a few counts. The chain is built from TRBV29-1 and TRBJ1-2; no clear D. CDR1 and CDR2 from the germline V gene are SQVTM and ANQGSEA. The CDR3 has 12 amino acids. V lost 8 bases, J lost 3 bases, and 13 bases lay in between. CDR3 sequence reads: CSIRPGDYGYTF. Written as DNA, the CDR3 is TGCAGCATTCGCCCAGGCGACTATGGCTACACCTTC.

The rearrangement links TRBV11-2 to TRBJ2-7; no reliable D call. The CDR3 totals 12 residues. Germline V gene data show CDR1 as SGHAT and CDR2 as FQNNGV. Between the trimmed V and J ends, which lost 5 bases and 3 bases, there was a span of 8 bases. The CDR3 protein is CASSDSNYEQYF. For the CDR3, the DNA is TGTGCCAGCAGCGACTCAAACTACGAGCAGTACTTC.

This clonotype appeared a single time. The CDR3 DNA sequence: TGTGCCAGCAGCCAAGAGTCACGAGGCACCGGGGAGCTGTTTTTT. This sequence encodes CASSQESRGTGELFF. The rearrangement links TRBV3-1 to TRBJ2-2; D is undetermined. The CDR3 totals 15 residues. Germline CDR1 reads LGHDT; CDR2 reads YNNKEL (reference sequence). Trimming cost V 0 bases and J 4 bases, with 9 bases left between them.

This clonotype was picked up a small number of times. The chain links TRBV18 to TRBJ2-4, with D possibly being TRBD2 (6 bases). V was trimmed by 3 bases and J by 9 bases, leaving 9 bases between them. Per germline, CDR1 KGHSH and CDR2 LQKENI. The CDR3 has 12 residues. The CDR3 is CASSPLGGIQYF. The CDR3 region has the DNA TGTGCCAGCTCACCTCTGGGAGGCATTCAGTACTTC.

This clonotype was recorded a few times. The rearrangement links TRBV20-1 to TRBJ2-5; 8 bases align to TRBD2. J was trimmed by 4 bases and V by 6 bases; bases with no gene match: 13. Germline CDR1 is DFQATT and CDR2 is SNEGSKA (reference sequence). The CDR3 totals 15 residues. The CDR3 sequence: CSATAGVNGLETQYF. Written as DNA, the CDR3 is TGCAGTGCGACAGCGGGGGTAAACGGATTAGAGACCCAGTACTTC.

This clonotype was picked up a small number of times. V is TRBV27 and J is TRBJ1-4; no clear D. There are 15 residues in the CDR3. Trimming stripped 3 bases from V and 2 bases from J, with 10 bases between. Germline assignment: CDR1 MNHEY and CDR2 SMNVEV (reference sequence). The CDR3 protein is CASSFSAATNEKLFF. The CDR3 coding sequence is TGTGCCAGCAGTTTTTCGGCCGCGACTAATGAAAAACTGTTTTTT. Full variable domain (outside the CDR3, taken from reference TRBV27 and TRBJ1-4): EAQVTQNPRYLITVTGKKLTVTCSQNMNHEYMSWYRQDPGLGLRQIYYSMNVEVTDKGDVPEGYKVSRKEKRNFPLILESPSPNQTSLYFCASSFSAATNEKLFFGSGTQLSVL.